The rows below give T cell receptor beta chains drawn from one sample of a study of shared clonotypes between healthy human individuals. Profiling relied on immunoSEQ multiplex PCR, and the TCRdb table lists in-frame clones only, not all of them. The data show millions of clones, 85% to 95% seen once. The specimen was naive CD4+ T cells sorted from blood. The origin of the receptors is a man aged 18 to 29 in good health. CDR3s include the opening cysteine and the closing phenylalanine or tryptophan. The order of the fields is CDR3 protein, CDR3 DNA, clone size, V gene, D gene, CDR3 length, J gene. D genes are given only for firm matches. The size field is filled for only some rows; it gives once, few, many or a size class.

CASSPKGPGNTGELFF | TGTGCCAGCAGCCCCAAGGGTCCAGGGAACACCGGGGAGCTGTTTTTT | - | TRBV5-4 | - | 16 | TRBJ2-2
CASSLVGTSYEQYF | TGTGCCAGCAGCTTAGTTGGGACTTCCTACGAGCAGTACTTC | - | TRBV7-6 | - | 14 | TRBJ2-7
CASSLGATGGKKLFF | TGTGCCAGCAGCTTGGGGGCGACAGGGGGGAAAAAACTGTTTTTT | - | TRBV5-8 | TRBD1 | 15 | TRBJ1-4
CASSISDSRGYEQYF | TGTGCCAGTAGTATTTCGGACAGCCGGGGATACGAGCAGTACTTC | - | TRBV19 | - | 15 | TRBJ2-7
CSVGRDGIMNEQFF | TGCAGCGTTGGGCGGGACGGGATAATGAATGAGCAGTTCTTC | - | TRBV29-1 | - | 14 | TRBJ2-1
CASSEGTYGYSNQPQHF | TGCGCCAGCAGCGAAGGGACGTATGGGTATAGCAATCAGCCCCAGCATTTT | - | TRBV5-1 | - | 17 | TRBJ1-5
CASSPGRLTNEKLFF | TGTGCCAGCAGCCCCGGACGCCTTACTAATGAAAAACTGTTTTTT | once | TRBV7-9 | - | 15 | TRBJ1-4
CASSQGWYEQFF | TGTGCCAGCTCTCAGGGCTGGTATGAGCAGTTCTTC | once | TRBV14 | - | 12 | TRBJ2-1
CASGSLAGATGELFF | TGTGCTAGTGGTTCGCTAGCGGGAGCGACCGGGGAGCTGTTTTTT | - | TRBV12-5 | TRBD2 | 15 | TRBJ2-2
CASSQELASDTQYF | TGCGCCAGCAGCCAAGAACTAGCCTCAGATACGCAGTATTTT | - | TRBV4-3 | - | 14 | TRBJ2-3
CASSLHSYGYTF | TGTGCCAGCAGCTTACACTCCTATGGCTACACCTTC | - | TRBV7-2 | - | 12 | TRBJ1-2
CAIRPTGGGTEAFF | TGTGCCATCAGGCCGACCGGAGGGGGCACTGAAGCTTTCTTT | - | TRBV10-3 | - | 14 | TRBJ1-1
CASSYGGGKYNSPLHF | TGTGCCAGCAGTTACGGAGGGGGCAAATATAATTCACCCCTCCACTTT | - | TRBV6-5 | TRBD1 | 16 | TRBJ1-6
CASSVIQNTEAFF | TGTGCCAGCAGCGTAATCCAGAACACTGAAGCTTTCTTT | - | TRBV9 | - | 13 | TRBJ1-1
CASSLVLYGEQFF | TGTGCCAGCAGCTTAGTCCTGTACGGTGAGCAGTTCTTC | once | TRBV11-2 | - | 13 | TRBJ2-1
CASSHVKETQYF | TGTGCCAGCAGCCATGTGAAGGAGACCCAGTACTTC | - | TRBV14 | - | 12 | TRBJ2-5
CASSLHGGRGVYSPLHF | TGTGCCAGCAGCCTCCATGGCGGCAGGGGGGTTTATTCACCCCTCCACTTT | - | TRBV5-6 | TRBD1 | 17 | TRBJ1-6
CASSWDRNIQYF | TGTGCCAGTAGTTGGGACAGAAACATTCAGTACTTC | - | TRBV19 | TRBD1 | 12 | TRBJ2-4
CASSFGTGELFF | TGTGCCAGCAGCTTCGGGACCGGGGAGCTGTTTTTT | - | TRBV7-2 | - | 12 | TRBJ2-2
CASSPGTEETQYF | TGTGCCAGCTCACCAGGGACAGAAGAGACCCAGTACTTC | - | TRBV18 | TRBD1 | 13 | TRBJ2-5
CASSAVLAAGETQYF | TGCGCCAGCAGCGCGGTACTAGCGGCAGGGGAGACCCAGTACTTC | - | TRBV5-1 | TRBD2 | 15 | TRBJ2-5
CASSQAGTGKSDEQYF | TGTGCCAGCAGCCAGGCCGGGACAGGGAAATCCGACGAGCAGTACTTC | - | TRBV5-4 | TRBD1 | 16 | TRBJ2-7
CAISPGGEAQHF | TGTGCCATCAGCCCAGGGGGCGAGGCCCAGCATTTT | - | TRBV10-3 | TRBD1 | 12 | TRBJ1-5
CSVGQGNTEAFF | TGCAGCGTTGGGCAGGGTAACACTGAAGCTTTCTTT | - | TRBV29-1 | - | 12 | TRBJ1-1
CASSQASDGYGYTF | TGTGCCAGCTCACAAGCATCGGACGGCTATGGCTACACCTTC | - | TRBV18 | - | 14 | TRBJ1-2
CASSSVARGYNSPLHF | TGTGCCAGTAGTAGCGTCGCTCGGGGTTATAATTCACCCCTCCACTTT | - | TRBV19 | - | 16 | TRBJ1-6
CASRKGLLAYEQYF | TGTGCCAGCAGAAAAGGACTATTGGCCTACGAGCAGTACTTC | - | TRBV6-5 | - | 14 | TRBJ2-7
CATSRDLSTYGYTF | TGTGCCACCAGCAGAGACTTGAGTACCTATGGCTACACCTTC | - | TRBV15 | - | 14 | TRBJ1-2
CASSSTGGDNYGYTF | TGCGCCAGCAGCTCGACAGGGGGTGATAACTATGGCTACACCTTC | - | TRBV5-1 | TRBD1 | 15 | TRBJ1-2
CASSQDWAGGPETQYF | TGCGCCAGCAGCCAAGATTGGGCAGGGGGCCCGGAGACCCAGTACTTC | - | TRBV4-1 | TRBD1 | 16 | TRBJ2-5
CACPPGQSREKLFF | TGTGCCTGTCCCCCGGGACAATCGAGGGAAAAACTGTTTTTT | - | TRBV30 | - | 14 | TRBJ1-4
CASSLAPGPNTQYF | TGCGCCAGCAGCTTGGCACCGGGGCCCAATACGCAGTATTTT | - | TRBV5-1 | - | 14 | TRBJ2-3
CASSLAGPEKLFF | TGCGCCAGCAGCTTGGCCGGGCCCGAAAAACTGTTTTTT | - | TRBV5-1 | - | 13 | TRBJ1-4
CAWSVRGARTSGYTF | TGTGCCTGGAGTGTACGGGGGGCTCGGACGAGCGGCTACACCTTC | once | TRBV30 | - | 15 | TRBJ1-2
CASASGFTDTQYF | TGTGCCAGTGCGTCCGGGTTTACAGATACGCAGTATTTT | - | TRBV18 | - | 13 | TRBJ2-3
CASGLVSKDSLTKGYGYTF | TGTGCTAGTGGTTTGGTTAGTAAAGACAGCCTAACTAAGGGGTATGGCTACACCTTC | - | TRBV12-5 | - | 19 | TRBJ1-2
CAWTRAGNTIYF | TGTGCCTGGACGAGGGCTGGAAACACCATATATTTT | - | TRBV30 | - | 12 | TRBJ1-3
CASSLGLYTDTQYF | TGCGCCAGCAGCCTGGGACTATACACAGATACGCAGTATTTT | - | TRBV5-1 | TRBD2 | 14 | TRBJ2-3
CASSYRQGLEETQYF | TGCGCCAGCAGCTATAGACAGGGGTTGGAAGAGACCCAGTACTTC | - | TRBV5-1 | TRBD1 | 15 | TRBJ2-5
CASTAAYEQYF | TGTGCCAGCACCGCGGCTTACGAGCAGTACTTC | - | TRBV6-1 | - | 11 | TRBJ2-7
CASSLTYRENTGELFF | TGTGCCAGCAGTTTAACGTACAGGGAGAACACCGGGGAGCTGTTTTTT | - | TRBV27 | - | 16 | TRBJ2-2
CASSPTGQGGQTQYF | TGTGCCAGCAGCCCAACGGGACAGGGGGGCCAGACCCAGTACTTC | - | TRBV5-4 | TRBD1 | 15 | TRBJ2-5
CASTTENRADYEQYF | TGTGCCAGCACCACTGAAAACAGGGCGGACTACGAGCAGTACTTC | - | TRBV9 | - | 15 | TRBJ2-7
CASSLGRDYGYTF | TGTGCCAGCAGCTTAGGGAGGGACTATGGCTACACCTTC | - | TRBV7-2 | - | 13 | TRBJ1-2
CASSYMNQPQHF | TGTGCCAGCAGTTATATGAATCAGCCCCAGCATTTT | - | TRBV6-6 | - | 12 | TRBJ1-5
CASSYLGEPYNEQFF | TGTGCCAGCAGTTACTTGGGGGAACCCTACAATGAGCAGTTCTTC | - | TRBV6-5 | - | 15 | TRBJ2-1
CASSEGQAETQYF | TGTGCCAGCAGTGAAGGGCAGGCCGAGACCCAGTACTTC | - | TRBV2 | - | 13 | TRBJ2-5
CAVGGVYGYTF | TGTGCCGTCGGGGGGGTCTATGGCTACACCTTC | - | TRBV10-3 | - | 11 | TRBJ1-2
CSGDRVLNTEAFF | TGCAGCGGGGACAGGGTGCTGAACACTGAAGCTTTCTTT | - | TRBV29-1 | TRBD1 | 13 | TRBJ1-1
CASSLPQDQRFF | TGTGCCAGCAGCTTACCGCAAGATCAACGGTTCTTC | - | TRBV7-2 | - | 12 | TRBJ2-1
CASSEDGSYNSPLHF | TGTGCCAGCAGTGAAGACGGTTCCTATAATTCACCCCTCCACTTT | - | TRBV25-1 | - | 15 | TRBJ1-6
CASSPGQAYQPQHF | TGTGCCAGCAGCCCGGGACAGGCTTATCAGCCCCAGCATTTT | - | TRBV7-2 | TRBD1 | 14 | TRBJ1-5
CASKEGGAPGELFF | TGTGCCAGTAAAGAGGGAGGGGCGCCCGGGGAGCTGTTTTTT | - | TRBV19 | TRBD2 | 14 | TRBJ2-2
CASSPAGGNTGELFF | TGTGCCAGCTCACCGGCTGGGGGAAACACCGGGGAGCTGTTTTTT | - | TRBV18 | - | 15 | TRBJ2-2
CSVEVYEQFF | TGCAGCGTTGAAGTGTATGAGCAGTTCTTC | - | TRBV29-1 | - | 10 | TRBJ2-1
CASSQDGTYGYTF | TGCGCCAGCAGCCAGGACGGGACCTATGGCTACACCTTC | - | TRBV4-3 | - | 13 | TRBJ1-2
CASSLEGRGGANVLTF | TGTGCCAGCAGCTTAGAAGGTAGAGGTGGGGCCAACGTCCTGACTTTC | - | TRBV7-8 | - | 16 | TRBJ2-6
CASSPGGQYQETQYF | TGCGCCAGCAGCCCAGGAGGACAGTACCAAGAGACCCAGTACTTC | few | TRBV5-1 | - | 15 | TRBJ2-5
CSVRIWVDTEAFF | TGCAGCGTGCGAATCTGGGTGGACACTGAAGCTTTCTTT | - | TRBV29-1 | - | 13 | TRBJ1-1